Presented here are 26 T cell receptor beta chains from one specimen sequenced in a study of blood T cell repertoires in COVID-19. TCRdb's table, derived via immunoSEQ multiplex PCR, lists solely in-frame clones and lacks some. In the table there are a few hundred thousand clones, more than 75% of which are singletons. The material sequenced was peripheral blood. The receptors were sampled from a woman aged 70-85 years with active or convalescent COVID-19.

The chain employs TRBV7-2 and TRBJ1-6, with 9 bases lining up with TRBD1. The J segment lost 6 bases and the V segment lost 1 base, leaving 7 bases of the junction unmatched. Germline CDR1 and CDR2: SGHTA and FQGNSA. The CDR3 is made up of 17 amino acids. The DNA of the CDR3 is TGTGCCAGCAGCTTAGGGACCGGGACAGGGCGTAATTCACCCCTCCACTTT. This sequence encodes CASSLGTGTGRNSPLHF. Full variable domain (missing parts from reference TRBV7-2 and TRBJ1-6): GAGVSQSPSNKVTEKGKDVELRCDPISGHTALYWYRQSLGQGLEFLIYFQGNSAPDKSGLPSDRFSAERTGGSVSTLTIQRTQQEDSAVYLCASSLGTGTGRNSPLHFGNGTRLTVT.

The gene calls are TRBV11-3 and TRBJ1-1; a weak D match, TRBD1 (5 bases). The CDR3 covers 13 residues. CDR1 SGHNT and CDR2 YENEEA come from the germline V gene. Trimming shortened V by 2 bases and J by 2 bases, and 6 bases separated the two germline ends. The CDR3 protein is CASSLQGNTEAFF. CDR3 nucleotides: TGTGCCAGCAGCTTACAGGGTAACACTGAAGCTTTCTTT.

This clone was found once. The gene calls are TRBV7-6 and TRBJ1-4, with D tentatively TRBD1 (5 bases). The CDR3 sequence is 14 residues long. V was trimmed by 3 bases and J by 0 bases, leaving 5 bases between them. Germline-derived CDR1 and CDR2 are SGHVS and FNYEAQ. The CDR3 is CASSLTATNEKLFF. The CDR3 DNA reads as TGTGCCAGCAGCTTGACAGCAACTAATGAAAAACTGTTTTTT.

The chain recombines TRBV24-1 with TRBJ1-1; D is ambiguous. The CDR3 is 11 amino acids. Trimming cost V 3 bases and J 8 bases, with 6 bases left between them. Per germline, CDR1 KGHDR and CDR2 SFDVKD. The CDR3 here is CATSDPREAFF. DNA for the CDR3: TGTGCCACCAGTGATCCCCGGGAAGCTTTCTTT.

In its sample, this clone was seen once. The chain employs TRBV7-3 and TRBJ2-5; possible D gene TRBD1, 6 bases. From germline, CDR1 is SGHTA and CDR2 FQGTGA. This CDR3 is 14 amino acids long. The V end was cut by 5 bases, the J end by 6 bases, with 16 bases between. CDR3 nucleotide sequence: TGTGCCAGCAGCCCCGGGACATCGACCAAGACCCAGTACTTC. Translated, it gives CASSPGTSTKTQYF.

The chain has TRBV5-4 and TRBJ2-2; 9 nucleotides align to TRBD1. CDR3 size: 15 residues. The germline V gene has CDR1 SGHNT and CDR2 YYREEE (reference sequence). V lost 2 bases and J lost 5; bases outside the gene matches: 4. DNA for the CDR3: TGTGCCAGCAGCTTACAAGGACAGGGGACCGGGGAGCTGTTTTTT. As protein: CASSLQGQGTGELFF.

This chain's CDR3 is CASSIEGARTEAFF. The CDR3 region has the DNA TGTGCCAGTAGTATCGAAGGGGCTCGCACTGAAGCTTTCTTT. V and J are TRBV19 and TRBJ1-1, with D maybe TRBD1 (5 bases). The CDR3 consists of 14 residues. CDR1 is LNHDA and CDR2 is SQIVND in the germline V gene (reference sequence). Trimming stripped 3 bases from V and 4 bases from J, with 12 bases between.

The chain employs TRBV27 and TRBJ1-2; D unresolved. The CDR3 runs 15 residues. Deletions cut 0 bases from V and 5 bases from J, with 13 bases between. Germline lookup yields CDR1 MNHEY and CDR2 SMNVEV (reference sequence). The CDR3 sequence: CASSLSLMSSYGYTF. The CDR3 DNA sequence: TGTGCCAGCAGTTTATCTCTTATGAGCTCTTATGGCTACACCTTC.

V and J are TRBV6-5 and TRBJ1-5; D might be TRBD1 (6 bases). The CDR3 is 15 residues long. Germline CDR1 is MNHEY and CDR2 is SVGAGI. The V gene lost 6 bases and the J gene lost 3 bases, with 15 bases spanning the gap. The CDR3 is CASSRSGQTNQPQHF. The CDR3, as DNA: TGTGCCAGCAGCCGATCGGGACAAACCAATCAGCCCCAGCATTTT.

The CDR3 DNA sequence: TGTGCCAGCTCACCGGGCCCTCGGACCGGGGAGCTGTTTTTT. It is translated as CASSPGPRTGELFF. The chain recombines TRBV18 with TRBJ2-2, with D hard to call. From germline, CDR1 is KGHSH and CDR2 LQKENI. The CDR3 loop spans 14 amino acids. V was shortened by 3 bases and J by 5 bases, with 10 bases between the two germline ends.

The chain links TRBV5-4 to TRBJ1-1; the D gene is possibly TRBD1 (6 bases). Per germline, CDR1 SGHNT and CDR2 YYREEE (reference sequence). CDR3 length: 14 residues. Trimming removed 0 bases from V and 5 bases from J, with 11 bases in between. The CDR3 sequence: CASSLDRARTEAFF. The CDR3 bases are TGTGCCAGCAGCTTGGACAGGGCGAGAACTGAAGCTTTCTTT.

The rearrangement uses TRBV12-3 or TRBV12-4 and TRBJ2-5; D not certain. Deletions cut 6 bases from V and 0 bases from J, with 8 bases between. The CDR3 contains 13 residues. The CDR3 DNA is TGTGCCAGCAGCATACAACACCAAGAGACCCAGTACTTC. Its protein is CASSIQHQETQYF.

The rearrangement uses TRBV6-5 and TRBJ1-6, with TRBD1 matching 11 bases. Germline-derived CDR1 and CDR2 are MNHEY and SVGAGI. The CDR3 length is 14 residues. V gave up 4 bases and J gave up 10 bases; unmatched junction bases: 3. DNA for the CDR3: TGTGCCAGCAGTTTGGGACAGGGGGTATCACCCCTCCACTTT. This encodes CASSLGQGVSPLHF.

The V and J genes are TRBV18 and TRBJ2-4; TRBD1 matches 7 bases. The V gene's germline CDR1 is KGHSH and CDR2 LQKENI. V dropped 3 bases and J dropped 7; count of bases not matched to a gene: 12. The CDR3 sequence is 16 residues long. In DNA, the CDR3 is TGTGCCAGCTCACCCATGACAGGGAAGAAGAGTAACATTCAGTACTTC. Amino acids: CASSPMTGKKSNIQYF. The full variable domain, its missing parts supplied by reference TRBV18 and TRBJ2-4, is NAGVMQNPRHLVRRRGQEARLRCSPMKGHSHVYWYRQLPEEGLKFMVYLQKENIIDESGMPKERFSAEFPKEGPSILRIQQVVRGDSAAYFCASSPMTGKKSNIQYFGAGTRLSVL.

CDR3 DNA sequence: TGTGCCAGCAGCCAGGGGGACAGGGGGCGAGAGACCCAGTACTTC. It codes for CASSQGDRGRETQYF. This chain uses TRBV4-2 with TRBJ2-5; 12 bases are a match to TRBD1. The germline CDR1 and CDR2 sequences are LGHNA and YNFKEQ. The CDR3 has 15 residues. Trimming removed 3 bases from V and 4 bases from J; junction bases left unmatched: 3.

The CDR3 sequence is CSVSQGTGGWEGYTF. For the CDR3, the DNA is TGCAGCGTCTCTCAAGGGACAGGGGGCTGGGAAGGCTACACCTTC. This rearrangement joins TRBV29-1 to TRBJ1-2; 12 nucleotides line up with TRBD1. CDR3 size: 15 residues. Per the germline V gene, CDR1 is SQVTM and CDR2 is ANQGSEA. V trimming: 6 bases; J trimming: 8 bases; junction bases outside the gene matches: 13.

J is TRBJ1-3 and V is TRBV5-1; 7 nucleotides line up with TRBD1. The length of the CDR3 is 16 residues. Germline-derived CDR1 and CDR2 are SGHRS and YFSETQ. V trimming: 0 bases; J trimming: 0 bases; junction bases outside the gene matches: 3. Here the CDR3 reads CASSLEGQPSGNTIYF. The CDR3 nucleotides are TGCGCCAGCAGCTTGGAGGGACAGCCCTCTGGAAACACCATATATTTT.

In nucleotides, the CDR3 is TGTGCCAGCAGCGTAGTAGGGACAGGCCTAAATGGCTACACCTTC. It specifies CASSVVGTGLNGYTF. The V call is TRBV9, the J call TRBJ1-2; TRBD1 matches at 8 bases. The CDR3 is 15 amino acids. CDR1 is SGDLS and CDR2 is YYNGEE in the germline V gene. With 0 bases clipped from V and 6 bases from J, the junction kept 7 bases outside the gene matches.

CDR3 nucleotides: TGTGCCAGCAGCCCATCAGGGGGGAGCAATCAGCCCCAGCATTTT. Its protein product is CASSPSGGSNQPQHF. The chain employs TRBV7-9 and TRBJ1-5, with TRBD1 identical over 7 bases. The V and J ends lost 5 bases and 1 base, in that order; junction bases with no gene match: 5. CDR3 length: 15 residues. Germline CDR1 SEHNR, CDR2 FQNEAQ (reference sequence).

V and J are TRBV6-5 and TRBJ1-2; D may be TRBD1 (5 bases). The CDR3 has 14 amino acids. CDR1 and CDR2 from the germline V gene are MNHEY and SVGAGI. Trimming took off 6 bases at V and 4 bases at J, with 15 bases between the two ends. CDR3 bases: TGTGCCAGCAGAACTTTGGGACTTACCTATGGCTACACCTTC. This sequence encodes CASRTLGLTYGYTF.

The CDR3 DNA reads TGCGCCAGCAGCTTGGGCGGGGGCGCGAACACCGGGGAGCTGTTTTTT. Translation: CASSLGGGANTGELFF. This chain uses TRBV5-1 with TRBJ2-2; weak D call: TRBD2 (7 bases). In germline, CDR1 is SGHRS, CDR2 YFSETQ. The CDR3 has 16 amino acids. Trimming pared 0 bases from V and 0 bases from J, leaving 9 bases between.

This clone was counted between two and nine times. The chain has TRBV12-3 or TRBV12-4 and TRBJ1-6, with D unresolved. The CDR3 extends over 12 amino acids. The germline V and J ends were trimmed by 4 bases and 11 bases, with 9 bases remaining between them. The CDR3 bases are TGTGCCAGCAGTTCGGAGGGAACACCCCTCCACTTT. Encoded protein: CASSSEGTPLHF.

This chain links TRBV6-1 with TRBJ1-6; D is unclear. Germline V gene lookup returns CDR1 MNHNS and CDR2 SASEGT. V dropped 2 bases and J dropped 14 bases, with 16 bases sitting between them. The CDR3 loop spans 14 amino acids. This CDR3 reads CASSENEAHRALHF. DNA of the CDR3: TGTGCCAGCAGTGAAAATGAGGCCCATCGGGCCCTCCACTTT.

This clone was detected only a few times. The rearrangement links TRBV7-3 to TRBJ2-3, with D perhaps TRBD1 (8 bases). The CDR3 length is 14 residues. The V end was cut by 4 bases, the J end by 4 bases, with 12 bases between. The V gene's germline CDR1 is SGHTA and CDR2 FQGTGA. The CDR3 coding sequence is TGTGCCAGCAGCTACAGGGGGGGCTCAGATACGCAGTATTTT. This translates into CASSYRGGSDTQYF.

The rearrangement links TRBV24-1 to TRBJ2-3, with TRBD2 matching 8 bases. Trimming at V came to 7 bases and at J to 2 bases, leaving 10 bases not matched to a gene. Germline CDR1 and CDR2: KGHDR and SFDVKD. The CDR3 runs to 16 residues. Written as DNA, the CDR3 is TGTGCCACCAGCGAGCCAAGCGGGGGTGACACAGATACGCAGTATTTT. Its protein is CATSEPSGGDTDTQYF.

This rearrangement joins TRBV4-3 to TRBJ1-4, with 9 bases aligning to TRBD1. From germline, CDR1 is LGHNA and CDR2 YSLEER. V trimming: 4 bases; J trimming: 8 bases; junction bases outside the gene matches: 11. The CDR3 runs 16 residues. The chain's CDR3 is CASSRAVGTGIEKLFF. CDR3 DNA: TGCGCCAGCAGCCGAGCCGTGGGGACAGGGATCGAAAAACTGTTTTTT.